The rows below give T cell receptor beta chains drawn from one sample of a study of OX40 agonist ivuxolimab in advanced cancers. The repertoire was sequenced with immunoSEQ multiplex PCR; TCRdb's copy has only in-frame clones and lacks some. The data show about 75,000 clones, roughly nine tenths seen once. Sequenced material: CD4+ or CD8+ T cells sorted from blood, taken in a trial of the OX40 agonist ivuxolimab. The receptors come from an adult with an advanced solid tumor such as melanoma, head and neck, liver or kidney cancer. Both conserved end residues are trimmed from each CDR3. Fields, in order: J gene, V gene, CDR3 protein.

J gene: TRBJ2-3
V gene: TRBV30
CDR3 protein: AWSVRGAGTNTQY

J gene: TRBJ1-2
V gene: TRBV7-3
CDR3 protein: ASSLRMGQGSGYT

J gene: TRBJ1-1
V gene: TRBV6-6
CDR3 protein: ASSYFTGATEAF

J gene: TRBJ2-3
V gene: TRBV5-4
CDR3 protein: ASSLGGFTDTQY

J gene: TRBJ2-6
V gene: TRBV6-5
CDR3 protein: ASRGRYSGANVLT

J gene: TRBJ2-5
V gene: TRBV27
CDR3 protein: ASIPTGSRRETQY

J gene: TRBJ2-3
V gene: TRBV11-2
CDR3 protein: ASSLGGWGTDTQY

J gene: TRBJ1-2
V gene: TRBV29-1
CDR3 protein: AGAAANYGYT

J gene: TRBJ2-7
V gene: TRBV6-1
CDR3 protein: ASSLTGQPYEQY

J gene: TRBJ1-1
V gene: TRBV29-1
CDR3 protein: SALTTGNTEAF

J gene: TRBJ2-7
V gene: TRBV4-2
CDR3 protein: ASSRNLRDGTGNYEQY

J gene: TRBJ1-6
V gene: TRBV27
CDR3 protein: ASSLDLRTGLNSPLH

J gene: TRBJ1-1
V gene: TRBV14
CDR3 protein: ASSQDRNTEAF

J gene: TRBJ2-2
V gene: TRBV11-3
CDR3 protein: ASSRTPVSNTGELF

J gene: TRBJ1-1
V gene: TRBV18
CDR3 protein: ASSPTGFKNTEAF

J gene: TRBJ2-3
V gene: TRBV4-2
CDR3 protein: ASSQGWASGADTQY

J gene: TRBJ1-1
V gene: TRBV15
CDR3 protein: ATSRAQRTEAF

J gene: TRBJ1-1
V gene: TRBV27
CDR3 protein: ASSLTQRGTEAF

J gene: TRBJ2-3
V gene: TRBV10-3
CDR3 protein: AISTPRQGSTDTQY

J gene: TRBJ2-4
V gene: TRBV23-1
CDR3 protein: ASSRPGGGAGDIQY

J gene: TRBJ2-5
V gene: TRBV11-2
CDR3 protein: ASSSRWVAGGETQY

J gene: TRBJ2-1
V gene: TRBV2
CDR3 protein: ASGPGQASGNEQF

J gene: TRBJ2-5
V gene: TRBV18
CDR3 protein: ASSLGETQY

J gene: TRBJ2-1
V gene: TRBV9
CDR3 protein: ASSVVGQKNNEQF

J gene: TRBJ2-2
V gene: TRBV4-2
CDR3 protein: ASSQFAGRSTGELF

J gene: TRBJ1-1
V gene: TRBV12-5
CDR3 protein: ASGQAPAAF

J gene: TRBJ1-5
V gene: TRBV2
CDR3 protein: ASSEARGLGPQH

J gene: TRBJ1-1
V gene: TRBV6-5
CDR3 protein: ASRGTSGRTEAF

J gene: TRBJ1-2
V gene: TRBV29-1
CDR3 protein: SVTDRGQDGYT

J gene: TRBJ2-2
V gene: TRBV6-1
CDR3 protein: ASSERRVIAGELF

J gene: TRBJ2-3
V gene: TRBV5-1
CDR3 protein: ASSPPRVGDTQY

J gene: TRBJ2-7
V gene: TRBV5-1
CDR3 protein: ASSLQARREQY

J gene: TRBJ1-6
V gene: TRBV10-3
CDR3 protein: AISESDRGSLNSPLH

J gene: TRBJ2-2
V gene: TRBV19
CDR3 protein: ASSIGLRVTGELF

J gene: TRBJ2-1
V gene: TRBV2
CDR3 protein: ASMADRGLINEQF

J gene: TRBJ2-2
V gene: TRBV9
CDR3 protein: ASSVVPGSTGELF

J gene: TRBJ2-6
V gene: TRBV18
CDR3 protein: ASSTQSSGANVLT

J gene: TRBJ2-7
V gene: TRBV27
CDR3 protein: ASSRDSLSYEQY

J gene: TRBJ1-5
V gene: TRBV6-1
CDR3 protein: ASSKQGEANQPQH

J gene: TRBJ1-6
V gene: TRBV27
CDR3 protein: ASSLSTLWGGSSPLH

J gene: TRBJ1-1
V gene: TRBV19
CDR3 protein: ASRLFRDSNEAF

J gene: TRBJ1-1
V gene: TRBV6-1
CDR3 protein: ASSELGREGTEAF

J gene: TRBJ2-3
V gene: TRBV5-4
CDR3 protein: ASSPGGLAESLTDTQY

J gene: TRBJ2-2
V gene: TRBV30
CDR3 protein: AWLIGGLRTGELF

J gene: TRBJ2-7
V gene: TRBV5-5
CDR3 protein: ASSLGDLSSYEQY

J gene: TRBJ1-2
V gene: TRBV5-6
CDR3 protein: ASSPLDRGPNYGYT

J gene: TRBJ1-1
V gene: TRBV7-3
CDR3 protein: ASSLLPGTEAF

J gene: TRBJ2-1
V gene: TRBV5-4
CDR3 protein: ASSRGGQGRNEQF

J gene: TRBJ1-2
V gene: TRBV30
CDR3 protein: AWRQVAYGYT

J gene: TRBJ1-2
V gene: TRBV6-5
CDR3 protein: ASSYKGHGYT

J gene: TRBJ1-5
V gene: TRBV28
CDR3 protein: ASSGVNSNQPQH

J gene: TRBJ1-5
V gene: TRBV4-2
CDR3 protein: ASSQDRGQNQPQH

J gene: TRBJ2-2
V gene: TRBV5-1
CDR3 protein: ASGRGGDTGELF

J gene: TRBJ1-1
V gene: TRBV6-5
CDR3 protein: ASRERFNTEAF

J gene: TRBJ1-1
V gene: TRBV5-1
CDR3 protein: ASSPRTGGNTEAF

J gene: TRBJ2-1
V gene: TRBV19
CDR3 protein: ASSGVNEQF